The 8 T cell receptor beta chains in this list originate from one sample, sequenced in a study of tumor-infiltrating lymphocytes in glioblastoma multiforme. TCR beta libraries were built from RNA through three nested multiplex PCR rounds using modified ARM-PCR. MiXCR was run by TCRdb on the multiplex PCR reads, yielding one entry per CDR3 protein. Of 9,300 or so distinct CDR3 sequences detected, about 70% appear once; the ten largest clones hold about 78%. The material sequenced was brain tumor tissue. Every receptor here comes from a male donor with glioblastoma.

This clonotype was observed a handful of times. The V and J genes are TRBV6-2 or TRBV6-3 and TRBJ2-6; D is perhaps TRBD2 (5 bases). Germline values: CDR1 MNHEY, CDR2 SVGEGT. Trimming removed 5 bases from V and 0 bases from J, with 8 bases in between. The CDR3 sequence is 15 residues long. This CDR3 reads CASSPEGSGANVLTF. In DNA, the CDR3 is TGTGCCAGCAGTCCCGAGGGCTCTGGGGCCAACGTCCTGACTTTC.

The chain joins TRBV29-1 to TRBJ2-5; 8 bases are shared with TRBD2. Per germline, CDR1 SQVTM and CDR2 ANQGSEA. The CDR3 runs 14 residues. CDR3 sequence (DNA): TGCAACGTCGAGCGTAGCGGGATGTTAAAGACCCAGTACTTC. This sequence encodes CNVERSGMLKTQYF.

The gene calls are TRBV6-5 and TRBJ2-7; D ambiguous. CDR3 size: 15 residues. V was pared by 0 bases and J by 5 bases, with 14 bases between. CDR1 MNHEY and CDR2 SVGAGI come from the germline V gene. The CDR3 protein is CASSYSLQQAHEQYF. The CDR3 nucleotides are TGTGCCAGCAGTTACTCCCTACAGCAGGCCCACGAGCAGTACTTC.

As regards this clonotype: A much bigger clone sits one base away, suggesting this may be a read error. The CDR3 spells CASSDSGGSGANALTF. The CDR3 coding sequence is TGTGCCAGCAGTGACTCAGGGGGATCTGGGGCCAACGCCCTGACTTTC. The V call is TRBV6-4, the J call TRBJ2-6; D might be TRBD1 (6 bases). Germline V lookup: CDR1 MRHNA, CDR2 SNTAGT. This CDR3 is 16 amino acids long.

This clonotype has only a few counts. The CDR3 carries no conserved terminal phenylalanine or tryptophan, so it likely arises from a read error. DNA of the CDR3: TGTGCCAGCAGTGGCGGGACAGGGGGCAGCAATCAGCCCCAGCATCTT. It codes for CASSGGTGGSNQPQHL. V gene TRBV12-3 or TRBV12-4 combines with J gene TRBJ1-5; 12 bases line up with TRBD1. The length of the CDR3 is 16 residues. The V segment lost 5 bases and the J segment 1 base; nucleotides outside the gene matches: 3.

On this clonotype itself: The junction departs from germline at one end; a sequencing error may be responsible. The J gene is TRBJ2-7, the V gene TRBV11-2; D might be TRBD2 (5 bases). CDR1 SGHAT and CDR2 FQNNGV come from the germline V gene. CDR3 length: 15 amino acids. CDR3 DNA sequence: TGTGTCAGCAGCTTCTTTAGCCTAGCACTATGCGAGCAGTACTTC. It translates to CVSSFFSLALCEQYF.

The chain has TRBV29-1 and TRBJ1-2, with D possibly matching TRBD1 (5 bases). Germline-derived CDR1 and CDR2 are SQVTM and ANQGSEA. The V end was cut by 3 bases, the J end by 5 bases, with 10 bases between. The CDR3 contains 12 residues. CDR3 region: CSVDQGLYGYTF. The CDR3 nucleotides read TGCAGCGTTGATCAGGGATTATATGGCTACACCTTC. Full variable domain (rest looked up from reference TRBV29-1 and TRBJ1-2): SAVISQKPSRDICQRGTSLTIQCQVDSQVTMMFWYRQQPGQSLTLIATANQGSEATYESGFVIDKFPISRPNLTFSTLTVSNMSPEDSSIYLCSVDQGLYGYTFGSGTRLTVV.

The chain is built from TRBV11-2 and TRBJ2-2, with 7 bases identical to TRBD2. V lost 7 bases, J lost 5 bases, and 7 bases stayed unmatched. Germline CDR1 is SGHAT and CDR2 is FQNNGV. The CDR3 extends over 14 amino acids. CDR3 in amino acids: CASTPRRGTGELFF. CDR3 DNA: TGTGCCAGCACCCCCAGGCGGGGGACCGGGGAGCTGTTTTTT.